This T cell receptor beta chain comes out of a study of cytomegalovirus exposure and HLA in healthy donors. In the study overall: An earlier analysis found fewer than 120 million unique TCR beta sequences from around 180 million T cells. Study-wide results and limits: Because they were indistinguishable, some V segments, including TRBV6-2 and TRBV6-3, were excluded. Versus the approximately 700-donor mean, an Asian-associated ancestry cluster reportedly showed fewer N-insertions in a later analysis.

It was with 60 Vbeta and 13 Jbeta primers that the PCR ran. TCRdb's copy holds only in-frame clones and misses some; the assay was immunoSEQ multiplex PCR. The repertoire has a few hundred thousand clones, about 80% of them found once; the top ten carry about 0.28%. Concerning this clone: Its antigen is currently unknown.

There are 12 residues in the CDR3. Germline lookup yields CDR1 GTSNPN and CDR2 SVGIG (reference sequence). Sequencing input: PBMCs. The sequence derives from a girl aged 2 to 10 in good health and CMV-seronegative. This rearrangement joins TRBV30 to TRBJ2-7; 8 bases are shared with TRBD1. CDR3 nucleotides: TGTGGTTTGGGACAGGTCTCCTACGAGCAGTACTTC. Translated: CGLGQVSYEQYF.